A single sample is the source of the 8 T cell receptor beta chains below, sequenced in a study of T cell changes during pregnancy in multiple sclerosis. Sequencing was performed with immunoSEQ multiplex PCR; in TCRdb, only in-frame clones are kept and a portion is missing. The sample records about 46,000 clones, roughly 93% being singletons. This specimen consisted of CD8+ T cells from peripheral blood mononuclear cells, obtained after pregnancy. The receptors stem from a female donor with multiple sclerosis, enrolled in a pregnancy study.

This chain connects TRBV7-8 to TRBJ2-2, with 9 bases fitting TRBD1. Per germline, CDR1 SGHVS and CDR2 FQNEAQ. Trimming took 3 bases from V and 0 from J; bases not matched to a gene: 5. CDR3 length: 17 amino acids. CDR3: CASSFPGQGPNTGELFF. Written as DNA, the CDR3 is TGTGCCAGCAGCTTCCCGGGACAGGGACCGAACACCGGGGAGCTGTTTTTT. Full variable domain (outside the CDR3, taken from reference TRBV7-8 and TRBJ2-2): GAGVSQSPRYKVAKRGQDVALRCDPISGHVSLFWYQQALGQGPEFLTYFQNEAQLDKSGLPSDRFFAERPEGSVSTLKIQRTQQEDSAVYLCASSFPGQGPNTGELFFGEGSRLTVL.

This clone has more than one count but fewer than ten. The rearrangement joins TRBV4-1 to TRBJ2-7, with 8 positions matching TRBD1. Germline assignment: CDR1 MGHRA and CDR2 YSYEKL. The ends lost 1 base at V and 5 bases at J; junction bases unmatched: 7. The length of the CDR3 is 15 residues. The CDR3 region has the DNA TGCGCCAGCAGCCAAGTGGAGGACAGGGTGAACGAGCAGTACTTC. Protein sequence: CASSQVEDRVNEQYF.

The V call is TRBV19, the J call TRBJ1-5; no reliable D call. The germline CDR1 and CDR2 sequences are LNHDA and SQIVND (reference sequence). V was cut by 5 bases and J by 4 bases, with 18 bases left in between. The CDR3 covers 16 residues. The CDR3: CASSPWLAVLNQPQHF. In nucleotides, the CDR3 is TGTGCCAGTAGTCCGTGGCTGGCGGTACTTAATCAGCCCCAGCATTTT.

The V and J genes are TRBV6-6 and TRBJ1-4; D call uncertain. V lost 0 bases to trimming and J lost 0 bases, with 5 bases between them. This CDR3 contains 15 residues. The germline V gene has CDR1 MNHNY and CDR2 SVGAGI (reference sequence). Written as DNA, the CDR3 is TGTGCCAGCAGTTACTCGCCGGCAACTAATGAAAAACTGTTTTTT. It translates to CASSYSPATNEKLFF.

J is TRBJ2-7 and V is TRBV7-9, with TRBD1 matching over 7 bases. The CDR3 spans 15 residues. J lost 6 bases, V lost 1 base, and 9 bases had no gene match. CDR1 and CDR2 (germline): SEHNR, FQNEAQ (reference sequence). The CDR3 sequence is CASSLVGQDYGEQYF. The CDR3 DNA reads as TGTGCCAGCAGCTTAGTCGGACAGGATTATGGCGAGCAGTACTTC. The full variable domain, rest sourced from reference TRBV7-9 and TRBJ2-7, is DTGVSQNPRHKITKRGQNVTFRCDPISEHNRLYWYRQTLGQGPEFLTYFQNEAQLEKSRLLSDRFSAERPKGSFSTLEIQRTEQGDSAMYLCASSLVGQDYGEQYFGPGTRLTVT.

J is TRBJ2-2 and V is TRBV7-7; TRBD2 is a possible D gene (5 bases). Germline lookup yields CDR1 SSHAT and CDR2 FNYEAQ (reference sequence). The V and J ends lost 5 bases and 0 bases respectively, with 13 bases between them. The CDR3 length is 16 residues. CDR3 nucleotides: TGTGCCAGCAGCAACGGACTGACCTCGAACACCGGGGAGCTGTTTTTT. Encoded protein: CASSNGLTSNTGELFF. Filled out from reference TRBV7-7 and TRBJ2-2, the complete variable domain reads GAGVSQSPRYKVTKRGQDVTLRCDPISSHATLYWYQQALGQGPEFLTYFNYEAQPDKSGLPSDRFSAERPEGSISTLTIQRTEQRDSAMYRCASSNGLTSNTGELFFGEGSRLTVL.

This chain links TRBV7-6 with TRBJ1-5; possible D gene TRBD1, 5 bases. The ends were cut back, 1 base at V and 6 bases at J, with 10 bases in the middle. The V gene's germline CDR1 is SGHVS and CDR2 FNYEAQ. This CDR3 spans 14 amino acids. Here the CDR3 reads CASSLGTIGQPQHF. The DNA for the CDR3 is TGTGCCAGCAGCTTAGGGACAATTGGTCAGCCCCAGCATTTT.

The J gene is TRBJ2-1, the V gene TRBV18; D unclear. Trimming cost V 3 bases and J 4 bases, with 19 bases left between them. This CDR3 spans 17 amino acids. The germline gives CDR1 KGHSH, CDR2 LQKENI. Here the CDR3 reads CASSPIILRGSYNEQFF. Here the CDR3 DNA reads TGTGCCAGCTCACCTATCATACTCCGCGGTTCGTACAATGAGCAGTTCTTC.